The clone carrying this TCR beta chain was seen at least ten times. The antigen is unknown. V lost 5 bases and J lost 3; bases outside the gene matches: 9. CDR3 size: 16 residues. Germline CDR1 and CDR2: MNHEY and SVGAGI. The sample is drawn from a study of neurological immune-mediated disorders. Using its own MiXCR run on the 5' RACE reads, TCRdb lists one record per CDR3 protein. The table lists about 48,000 distinct CDR3 sequences, around 1.9% of them singletons. General observations from the study: With the multiple sclerosis repertoire cluster, neither clinical nor MRI features showed any association.

The sequencing input was PBMCs. The sequence derives from a woman in her thirties or forties with multiple sclerosis. The chain has TRBV6-5 and TRBJ2-1; 8 bases agree with TRBD1. The CDR3 DNA reads TGTGCCAGCAGTCTGACAGGGGACCGTAACTACAATGAGCAGTTCTTC. Protein: CASSLTGDRNYNEQFF.